Listed here is a single TCR beta chain. TCRdb re-derived calls from the 5' RACE reads in MiXCR, one entry per CDR3 protein. Of 180,000 or so distinct CDR3 sequences listed, roughly 9.6% were seen once; the top ten hold 36%. These data are taken from a study of T cells after yellow fever vaccination. The CDR3 length is 14 residues. V was clipped by 4 bases and J by 1 base, with 10 bases between them. Germline V CDR1 and CDR2: MGHRA, YSYEKL. The chain has TRBV4-1 and TRBJ1-1; no firm D call. The receptor's source is a young man who received the YFV17D yellow fever vaccine. The specimen comprised CD8+ T cells sorted from PBMCs, sampled 15 days after the yellow fever booster vaccination. For the CDR3, the DNA is TGCGCCAGCAGCCCTCTCGGGTGGAACACTGAAGCTTTCTTT. It codes for CASSPLGWNTEAFF.